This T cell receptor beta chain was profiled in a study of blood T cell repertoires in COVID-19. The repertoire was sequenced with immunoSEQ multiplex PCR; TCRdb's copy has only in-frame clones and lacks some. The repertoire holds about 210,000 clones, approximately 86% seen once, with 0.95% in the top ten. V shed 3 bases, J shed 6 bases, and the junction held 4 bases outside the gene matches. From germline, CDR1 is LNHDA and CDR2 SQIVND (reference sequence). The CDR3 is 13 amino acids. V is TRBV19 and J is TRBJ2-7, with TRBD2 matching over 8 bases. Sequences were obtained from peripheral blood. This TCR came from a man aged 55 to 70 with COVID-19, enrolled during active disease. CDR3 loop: CASSMSGSGEQYF. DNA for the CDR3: TGTGCCAGTAGTATGAGCGGGAGCGGCGAGCAGTACTTC.